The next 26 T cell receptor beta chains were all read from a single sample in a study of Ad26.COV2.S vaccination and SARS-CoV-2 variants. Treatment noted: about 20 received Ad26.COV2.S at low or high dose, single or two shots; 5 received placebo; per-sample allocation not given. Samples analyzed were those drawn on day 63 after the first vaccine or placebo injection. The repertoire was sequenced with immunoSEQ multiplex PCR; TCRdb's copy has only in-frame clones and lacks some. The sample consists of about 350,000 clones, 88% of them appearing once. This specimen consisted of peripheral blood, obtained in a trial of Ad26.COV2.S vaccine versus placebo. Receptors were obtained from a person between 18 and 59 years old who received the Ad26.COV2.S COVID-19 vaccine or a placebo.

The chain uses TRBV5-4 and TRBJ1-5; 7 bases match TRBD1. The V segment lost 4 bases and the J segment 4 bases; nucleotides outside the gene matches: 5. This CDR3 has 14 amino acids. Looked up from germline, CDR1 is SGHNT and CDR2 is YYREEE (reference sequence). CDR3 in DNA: TGTGCCAGCAGCATGGGGGACAGAAATCAGCCCCAGCATTTT. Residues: CASSMGDRNQPQHF.

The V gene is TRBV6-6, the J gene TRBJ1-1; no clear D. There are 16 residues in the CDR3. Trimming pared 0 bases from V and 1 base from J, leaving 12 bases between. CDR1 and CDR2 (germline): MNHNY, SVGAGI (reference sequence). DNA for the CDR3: TGTGCCAGCAGTTACTCGGCCCTCGCACCGAACACTGAAGCTTTCTTT. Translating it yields CASSYSALAPNTEAFF.

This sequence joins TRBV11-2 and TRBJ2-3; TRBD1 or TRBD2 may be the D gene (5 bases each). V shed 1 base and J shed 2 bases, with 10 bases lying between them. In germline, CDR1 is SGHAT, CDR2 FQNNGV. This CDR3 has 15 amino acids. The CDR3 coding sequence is TGTGCCAGCAGCTTAGGGGGCGGGTTCACAGATACGCAGTATTTT. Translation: CASSLGGGFTDTQYF.

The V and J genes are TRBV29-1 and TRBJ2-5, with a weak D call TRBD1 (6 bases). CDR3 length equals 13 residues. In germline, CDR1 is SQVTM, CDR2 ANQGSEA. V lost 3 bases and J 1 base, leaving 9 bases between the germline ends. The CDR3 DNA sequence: TGCAGCGTTGAGAAGACAGGCCAAGAGACCCAGTACTTC. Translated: CSVEKTGQETQYF.

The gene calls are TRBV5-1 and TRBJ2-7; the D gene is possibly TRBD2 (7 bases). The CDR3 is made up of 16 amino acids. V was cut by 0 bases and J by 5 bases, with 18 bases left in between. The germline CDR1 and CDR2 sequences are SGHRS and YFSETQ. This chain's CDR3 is CASSLASGGAKNEQYF. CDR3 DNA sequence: TGCGCCAGCAGCTTGGCTTCGGGGGGCGCGAAAAACGAGCAGTACTTC. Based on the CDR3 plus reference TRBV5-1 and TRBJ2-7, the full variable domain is KAGVTQTPRYLIKTRGQQVTLSCSPISGHRSVSWYQQTPGQGLQFLFEYFSETQRNKGNFPGRFSGRQFSNSRSEMNVSTLELGDSALYLCASSLASGGAKNEQYFGPGTRLTVT.

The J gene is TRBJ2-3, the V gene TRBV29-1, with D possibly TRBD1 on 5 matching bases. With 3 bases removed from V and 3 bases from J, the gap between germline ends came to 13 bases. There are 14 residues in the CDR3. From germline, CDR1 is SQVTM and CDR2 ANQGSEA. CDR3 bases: TGCAGCGTTGATATGACAGTAACAACAGATACGCAGTATTTT. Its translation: CSVDMTVTTDTQYF.

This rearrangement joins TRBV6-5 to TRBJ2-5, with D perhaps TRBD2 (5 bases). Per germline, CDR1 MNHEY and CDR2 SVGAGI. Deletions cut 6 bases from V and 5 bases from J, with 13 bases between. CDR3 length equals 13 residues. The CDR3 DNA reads TGTGCCAGCAGCCCCGCTAGCACCGAGACCCAGTACTTC. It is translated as CASSPASTETQYF.

The DNA of the CDR3 is TGCAGCGCTCGGACAGAGAGCAATCAGCCCCAGCATTTT. It yields the protein CSARTESNQPQHF. The chain joins TRBV29-1 to TRBJ1-5; D may be TRBD1 (6 bases). The V end lost 7 bases, the J end lost 1 base, and 11 bases lay between the germline ends. The CDR3 covers 13 residues. Germline CDR1 and CDR2: SQVTM and ANQGSEA.

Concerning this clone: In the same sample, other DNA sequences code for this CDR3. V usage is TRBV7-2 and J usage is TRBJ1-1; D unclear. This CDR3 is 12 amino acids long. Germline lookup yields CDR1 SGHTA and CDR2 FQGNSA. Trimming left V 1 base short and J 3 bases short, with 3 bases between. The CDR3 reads CASSLGYTEAFF. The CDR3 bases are TGTGCCAGCAGCTTAGGGTACACTGAAGCTTTCTTT.

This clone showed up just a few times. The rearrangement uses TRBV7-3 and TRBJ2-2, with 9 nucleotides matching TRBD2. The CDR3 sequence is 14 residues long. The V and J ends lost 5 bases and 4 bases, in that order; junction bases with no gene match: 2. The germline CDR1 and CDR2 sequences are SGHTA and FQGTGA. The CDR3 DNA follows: TGTGCCAGCAGCCAACTAGCGGGCACCGGGGAGCTGTTTTTT. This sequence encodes CASSQLAGTGELFF.

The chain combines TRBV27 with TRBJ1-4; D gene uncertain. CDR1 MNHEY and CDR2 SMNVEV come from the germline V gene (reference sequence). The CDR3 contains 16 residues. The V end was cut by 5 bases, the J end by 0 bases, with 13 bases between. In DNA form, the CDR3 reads TGTGCCAGCAGTAGGCAGACATATGCAACTAATGAAAAACTGTTTTTT. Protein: CASSRQTYATNEKLFF.

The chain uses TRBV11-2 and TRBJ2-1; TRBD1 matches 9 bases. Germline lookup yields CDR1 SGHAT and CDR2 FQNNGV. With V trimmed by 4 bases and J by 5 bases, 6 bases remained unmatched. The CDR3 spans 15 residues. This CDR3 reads CASSSETGGNNEQFF. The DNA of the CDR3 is TGTGCCAGCAGCTCGGAGACAGGGGGAAACAATGAGCAGTTCTTC.

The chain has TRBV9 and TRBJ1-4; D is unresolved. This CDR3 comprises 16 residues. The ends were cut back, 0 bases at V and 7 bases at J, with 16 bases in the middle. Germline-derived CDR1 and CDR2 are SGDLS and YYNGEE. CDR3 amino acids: CASSVASLRDSEKLFF. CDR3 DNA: TGTGCCAGCAGCGTAGCCTCCCTGCGGGATAGTGAAAAACTGTTTTTT.

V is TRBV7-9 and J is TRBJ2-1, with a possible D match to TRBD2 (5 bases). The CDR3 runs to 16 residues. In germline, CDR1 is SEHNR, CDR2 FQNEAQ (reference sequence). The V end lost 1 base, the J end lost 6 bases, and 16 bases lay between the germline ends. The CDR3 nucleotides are TGTGCCAGCAGCTTAGGAGGGCGGTCACCCCTCAATGAGCAGTTCTTC. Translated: CASSLGGRSPLNEQFF.

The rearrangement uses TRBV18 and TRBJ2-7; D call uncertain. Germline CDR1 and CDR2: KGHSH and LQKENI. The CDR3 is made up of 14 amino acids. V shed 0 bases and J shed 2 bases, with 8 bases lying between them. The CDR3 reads CASSPPANTYEQYF. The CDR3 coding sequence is TGTGCCAGCTCACCACCGGCGAATACCTACGAGCAGTACTTC.

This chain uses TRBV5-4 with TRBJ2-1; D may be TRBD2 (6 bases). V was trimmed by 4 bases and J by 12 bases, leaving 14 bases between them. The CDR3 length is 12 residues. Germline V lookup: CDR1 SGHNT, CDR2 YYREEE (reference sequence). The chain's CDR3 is CASSRGFTGQFF. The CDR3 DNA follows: TGTGCCAGCAGCCGGGGGTTTACGGGGCAGTTCTTC.

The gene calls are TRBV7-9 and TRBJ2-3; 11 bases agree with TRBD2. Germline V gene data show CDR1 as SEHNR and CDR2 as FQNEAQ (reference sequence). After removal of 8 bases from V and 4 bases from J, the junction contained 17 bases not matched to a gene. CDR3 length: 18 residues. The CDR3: CASANLWVAGGLADTQYF. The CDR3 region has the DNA TGTGCCAGCGCTAACCTATGGGTAGCGGGGGGGCTCGCAGATACGCAGTATTTT.

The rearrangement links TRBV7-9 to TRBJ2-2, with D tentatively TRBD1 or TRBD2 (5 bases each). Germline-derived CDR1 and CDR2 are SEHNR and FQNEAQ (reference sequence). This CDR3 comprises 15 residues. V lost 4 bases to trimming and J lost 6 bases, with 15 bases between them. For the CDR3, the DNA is TGTGCCAGCAGCTCTCGGGACGCGATGGCCGGGGAGCTGTTTTTT. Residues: CASSSRDAMAGELFF.

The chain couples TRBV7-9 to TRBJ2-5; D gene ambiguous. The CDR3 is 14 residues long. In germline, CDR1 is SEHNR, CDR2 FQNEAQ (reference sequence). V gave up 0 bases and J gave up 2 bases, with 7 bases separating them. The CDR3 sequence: CASSLADMQETQYF. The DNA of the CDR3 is TGTGCCAGCAGCTTAGCAGATATGCAAGAGACCCAGTACTTC. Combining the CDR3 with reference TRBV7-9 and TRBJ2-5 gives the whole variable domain DTGVSQNPRHKITKRGQNVTFRCDPISEHNRLYWYRQTLGQGPEFLTYFQNEAQLEKSRLLSDRFSAERPKGSFSTLEIQRTEQGDSAMYLCASSLADMQETQYFGPGTRLLVL.

DNA for the CDR3: TGTGCCAGCAGCGTAGAACTAGCGGGACGAGGGGAGCTGTTTTTT. Its translation is CASSVELAGRGELFF. The rearrangement joins TRBV9 to TRBJ2-2, with 10 nucleotides matching TRBD2. Per germline, CDR1 SGDLS and CDR2 YYNGEE. The CDR3 spans 15 residues. J gave up 8 bases and V 0 bases, and 4 bases lay outside the gene matches.

CDR3 nucleotides: TGTGCCAGCAGTCTTCTTGCCCGGGGAAGCAATCAGCCCCAGCATTTT. Protein product: CASSLLARGSNQPQHF. The rearrangement links TRBV27 to TRBJ1-5; D is uncertain. The CDR3 spans 16 residues. Trimming shortened V by 5 bases and J by 1 base, and 15 bases separated the two germline ends. CDR1 and CDR2 from the germline V gene are MNHEY and SMNVEV (reference sequence).

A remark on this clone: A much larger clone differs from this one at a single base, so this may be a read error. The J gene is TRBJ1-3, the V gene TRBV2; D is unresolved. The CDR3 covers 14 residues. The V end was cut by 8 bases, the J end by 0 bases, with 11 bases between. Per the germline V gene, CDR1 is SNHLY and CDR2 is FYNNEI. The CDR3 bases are TGTGCCAGCTCTCCCGGGAACTCTGGAAACACCATATATTTT. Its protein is CASSPGNSGNTIYF.

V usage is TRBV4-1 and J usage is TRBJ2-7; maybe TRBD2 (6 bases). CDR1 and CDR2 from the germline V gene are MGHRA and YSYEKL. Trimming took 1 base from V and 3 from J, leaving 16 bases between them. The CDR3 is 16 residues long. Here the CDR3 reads CASSQGSGLTYYEQYF. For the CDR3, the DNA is TGCGCCAGCAGCCAAGGGTCTGGACTAACATACTACGAGCAGTACTTC.

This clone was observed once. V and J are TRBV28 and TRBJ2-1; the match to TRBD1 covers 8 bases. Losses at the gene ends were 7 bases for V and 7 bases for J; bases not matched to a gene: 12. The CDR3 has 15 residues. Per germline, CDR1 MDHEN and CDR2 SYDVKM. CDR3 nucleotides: TGTGCCAGCATGAGTAGTGGGACAGGTAAAAATGAGCAGTTCTTC. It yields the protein CASMSSGTGKNEQFF.

The CDR3 protein is CASNSGHLYEQYF. CDR3 coding DNA: TGTGCCAGCAACAGCGGACATCTCTACGAGCAGTACTTC. J is TRBJ2-7 and V is TRBV28; perhaps D is TRBD1 or TRBD2 (5 bases each). The CDR3 sequence is 13 residues long. V lost 7 bases, J lost 3 bases, and 13 bases lay in between. The germline V gene encodes CDR1 MDHEN and CDR2 SYDVKM.

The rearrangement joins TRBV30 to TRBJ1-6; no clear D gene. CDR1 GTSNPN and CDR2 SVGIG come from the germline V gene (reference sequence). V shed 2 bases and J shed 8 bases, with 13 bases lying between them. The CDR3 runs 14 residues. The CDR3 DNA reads TGTGCCTGGAGTCCCGGGGAGTACCATTCACCCCTCCACTTT. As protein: CAWSPGEYHSPLHF.